A single sample gave rise to the 19 T cell receptor beta chains below, sequenced in a study of CD8 T cells in ankylosing spondylitis. No antigen has been assigned to these receptors. MiXCR, run by TCRdb on the 5' RACE reads, gives a single entry per CDR3 protein. The table records some 700,000 distinct CDR3 sequences, roughly 19% of them present only once. Study conclusions and caveats: Made up of eight highly homologous variants, a TCR beta motif appeared characteristic of ankylosing spondylitis blood.

The specimen was blood, either unsorted or a sorted T cell fraction (not recorded which). All receptors derive from a male donor with ankylosing spondylitis.

The chain is built from TRBV4-2 and TRBJ1-6; D perhaps matches TRBD1 (5 bases). This CDR3 is built from 15 residues. In germline, CDR1 is LGHNA, CDR2 YNFKEQ. V lost 0 bases, J lost 9 bases, and 12 bases lay in between. The CDR3 reads CASSQEAGSGSPLHF. CDR3 coding DNA: TGTGCCAGCAGCCAAGAGGCAGGGTCCGGTTCACCCCTCCACTTT.

This clonotype has ten or more counts. The rearrangement joins TRBV9 to TRBJ2-1; 10 bases map to TRBD2. The CDR3 contains 19 residues. Germline V gene sequence: CDR1 SGDLS, CDR2 YYNGEE. The junction had 17 bases not matched to a gene; V was cut back by 4 bases and J by 4 bases. This CDR3 reads CASSPLGVSGGAGYNEQFF. In nucleotides, the CDR3 is TGTGCCAGCAGCCCGTTAGGTGTGAGCGGGGGGGCCGGGTACAATGAGCAGTTCTTC.

This clonotype was detected only a few times. The J gene is TRBJ1-3, the V gene TRBV11-1; D not resolved. Germline CDR1 is SGHAT and CDR2 is FQDESV (reference sequence). The CDR3 has 20 amino acids. Trimming pared 1 base from V and 0 bases from J, leaving 22 bases between. The CDR3 DNA sequence: TGTGCCAGCAGCTTAGTATCCCCCCTGGCAGGCGGGGTCTCTGGAAACACCATATATTTT. Translating gives CASSLVSPLAGGVSGNTIYF.

V usage is TRBV20-1 and J usage is TRBJ2-3; 10 positions match TRBD1. The CDR3 runs to 15 residues. Germline V gene sequence: CDR1 DFQATT, CDR2 SNEGSKA (reference sequence). V trimming: 4 bases; J trimming: 0 bases; junction bases outside the gene matches: 4. CDR3: CSANRDRGSTDTQYF. The CDR3, as DNA: TGCAGTGCTAACCGGGACAGGGGAAGCACAGATACGCAGTATTTT.

This chain connects TRBV3-1 to TRBJ2-1; possibly TRBD2 for D (5 bases). This CDR3 has 14 residues. Trimming removed 4 bases at V and 8 bases at J, with 15 bases between. Looked up from germline, CDR1 is LGHDT and CDR2 is YNNKEL (reference sequence). The DNA for the CDR3 is TGTGCCAGCAGCCCCACACTTACTAGGGATGAGCAGTTCTTC. Encoded protein: CASSPTLTRDEQFF.

The gene calls are TRBV24-1 and TRBJ2-2, with D possibly TRBD1 on 6 matching bases. The V gene lost 2 bases and the J gene lost 8 bases, with 14 bases spanning the gap. Germline lookup yields CDR1 KGHDR and CDR2 SFDVKD. This CDR3 has 15 amino acids. As DNA, the CDR3 is TGTGCCACCAGTGATTCCCAGGGGCCTCAGGGGGAGCTGTTTTTT. Encoded protein: CATSDSQGPQGELFF.

This clonotype was recorded at least ten times. The chain is built from TRBV24-1 and TRBJ2-7; no clear D gene. Trimming removed 9 bases from V and 5 bases from J, with 10 bases in between. Germline V CDR1 and CDR2: KGHDR, SFDVKD. CDR3 length equals 11 residues. CDR3 amino acids: CATAAGNEQYF. DNA for the CDR3: TGTGCCACCGCGGCAGGAAACGAGCAGTACTTC.

In its sample, this clonotype was seen a few times. CDR3 sequence reads: CASSPPSSGSNEQFF. The CDR3 DNA follows: TGTGCCAGCTCACCACCGTCTAGCGGGAGCAATGAGCAGTTCTTC. The chain uses TRBV18 and TRBJ2-1, with 10 bases matching TRBD2. Germline CDR1 KGHSH, CDR2 LQKENI. V lost 0 bases and J lost 6; bases outside the gene matches: 2. This CDR3 has 15 residues.

The chain uses TRBV11-2 and TRBJ2-1; perhaps TRBD2 as D (5 bases). The V and J ends lost 5 bases and 9 bases respectively, with 14 bases between them. This CDR3 is 13 amino acids long. Germline values: CDR1 SGHAT, CDR2 FQNNGV. Written as DNA, the CDR3 is TGTGCCAGCAGCCACGGCCCGAGGGTTGAGCAGTTCTTC. It yields the protein CASSHGPRVEQFF.

This chain links TRBV28 with TRBJ2-7; unclear D gene. The germline V and J ends were trimmed by 10 bases and 1 base, with 8 bases remaining between them. Germline values: CDR1 MDHEN, CDR2 SYDVKM. The CDR3 has 11 amino acids. CDR3: CATLGSYEQYF. Written as DNA, the CDR3 is TGTGCCACCCTGGGGTCCTACGAGCAGTACTTC.

This clonotype was seen more than once but under ten times. The chain is built from TRBV25-1 and TRBJ2-1; the match to TRBD2 covers 7 bases. With V trimmed by 4 bases and J by 9 bases, 6 bases remained unmatched. The CDR3 contains 13 residues. The germline gives CDR1 MGHDK, CDR2 SYGVNS. The DNA of the CDR3 is TGTGCCAGCAGTGCCCTAGCGGACCCTGAGCAGTTCTTC. This translates into CASSALADPEQFF.

Note on this clonotype: A much larger clone differs by one base, so this may be a read error. The chain joins TRBV19 to TRBJ1-1; no reliable D call. Germline values: CDR1 LNHDA, CDR2 SQIVND (reference sequence). The CDR3 covers 13 residues. V lost 3 bases to trimming and J lost 3 bases, with 8 bases between them. The CDR3 bases are TGTGCCAGTAGTATGTCTTGGGACACTGAAGCTTTCTTT. This translates into CASSMSWDTEAFF. The full variable domain, in which reference TRBV19 and TRBJ1-1 provide the parts outside the CDR3, is DGGITQSPKYLFRKEGQNVTLSCEQNLNHDAMYWYRQDPGQGLRLIYYSQIVNDFQKGDIAEGYSVSREKKESFPLTVTSAQKNPTAFYLCASSMSWDTEAFFGQGTRLTVV.

CDR3 DNA: TGTGCCAGCAGCCAAGAGGGGGGTCTAAGCAATCAGCCCCAGCATTTT. Protein sequence: CASSQEGGLSNQPQHF. The rearrangement uses TRBV4-2 and TRBJ1-5; the D gene is possibly TRBD1 (5 bases). CDR3 length equals 16 residues. The germline V gene encodes CDR1 LGHNA and CDR2 YNFKEQ. Trimming pared 0 bases from V and 1 base from J, leaving 10 bases between.

The chain's CDR3 is CASTPSGTGGNEQFF. CDR3 nucleotides: TGCGCCAGCACCCCGTCCGGGACAGGGGGCAATGAGCAGTTCTTC. The V and J genes are TRBV5-1 and TRBJ2-1, with 11 bases fitting TRBD1. V gave up 6 bases and J gave up 6 bases; unmatched junction bases: 8. The CDR3 runs to 15 residues. CDR1 is SGHRS, CDR2 YFSETQ, per germline.

This clonotype appeared many times. This chain connects TRBV7-3 to TRBJ2-3; no reliable D call. The CDR3 is 11 residues long. From germline, CDR1 is SGHTA and CDR2 FQGTGA. Trimming removed 6 bases from V and 5 bases from J, with 6 bases in between. Here the CDR3 DNA reads TGTGCCAGCAGTAACGGAGATACGCAGTATTTT. Its translation: CASSNGDTQYF. Supplemented by reference TRBV7-3 and TRBJ2-3, the full variable domain reads GAGVSQTPSNKVTEKGKYVELRCDPISGHTALYWYRQSLGQGPEFLIYFQGTGAADDSGLPNDRFFAVRPEGSVSTLKIQRTERGDSAVYLCASSNGDTQYFGPGTRLTVL.

CDR3 amino acids: CASSSPGTAYGYTF. The CDR3 DNA reads TGTGCCAGCAGTTCCCCCGGGACAGCCTATGGCTACACCTTC. The chain combines TRBV28 with TRBJ1-2; TRBD1 matches 7 bases. Germline V lookup: CDR1 MDHEN, CDR2 SYDVKM. The CDR3 is 14 amino acids. Trimming cost V 4 bases and J 4 bases; bases outside gene matches: 6.

The chain combines TRBV6-5 with TRBJ1-6; TRBD1 might be the D (6 bases). The CDR3 is made up of 17 amino acids. Germline CDR1 is MNHEY and CDR2 is SVGAGI. The germline V and J ends were trimmed by 0 bases and 2 bases, with 11 bases remaining between them. CDR3 loop: CASSYSNRETYNSPLHF. CDR3 DNA: TGTGCCAGCAGTTACTCGAACAGGGAGACCTATAATTCACCCCTCCACTTT.

This clonotype appeared a few times. J is TRBJ2-7 and V is TRBV9; D might be TRBD1 or TRBD2, each matching 5 bases. The CDR3 covers 14 residues. Germline CDR1 is SGDLS and CDR2 is YYNGEE. V dropped 4 bases and J dropped 1 base, with 12 bases sitting between them. This CDR3 reads CASSIGTGSYEQYF. The CDR3 bases are TGTGCCAGCAGCATCGGGACCGGGTCCTACGAGCAGTACTTC. Full variable domain (outside the CDR3, taken from reference TRBV9 and TRBJ2-7): DSGVTQTPKHLITATGQRVTLRCSPRSGDLSVYWYQQSLDQGLQFLIQYYNGEERAKGNILERFSAQQFPDLHSELNLSSLELGDSALYFCASSIGTGSYEQYFGPGTRLTVT.

The table lists this clonotype with a few counts. The CDR3 sequence is CASSQVGGTAFF. CDR3 nucleotides: TGCGCCAGCAGCCAAGTCGGGGGTACGGCTTTCTTT. The chain joins TRBV4-3 to TRBJ1-1; D might be TRBD1 (5 bases). Germline V gene data show CDR1 as LGHNA and CDR2 as YSLEER. V shed 1 base and J shed 11 bases, with 11 bases lying between them. The CDR3 is made up of 12 amino acids.